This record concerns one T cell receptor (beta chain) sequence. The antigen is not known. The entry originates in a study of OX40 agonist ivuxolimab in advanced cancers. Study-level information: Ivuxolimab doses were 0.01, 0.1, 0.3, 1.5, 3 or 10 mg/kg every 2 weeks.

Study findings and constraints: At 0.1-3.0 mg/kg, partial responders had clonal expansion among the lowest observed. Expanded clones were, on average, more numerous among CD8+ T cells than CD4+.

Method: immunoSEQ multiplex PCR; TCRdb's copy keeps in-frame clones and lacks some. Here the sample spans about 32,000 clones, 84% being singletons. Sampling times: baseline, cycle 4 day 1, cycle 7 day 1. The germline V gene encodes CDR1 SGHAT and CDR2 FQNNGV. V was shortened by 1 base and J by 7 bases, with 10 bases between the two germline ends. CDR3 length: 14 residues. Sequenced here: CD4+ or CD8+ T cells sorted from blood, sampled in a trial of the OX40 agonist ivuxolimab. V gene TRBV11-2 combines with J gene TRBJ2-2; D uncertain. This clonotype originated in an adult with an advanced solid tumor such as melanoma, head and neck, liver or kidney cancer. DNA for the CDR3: TGTGCCAGCAGCTTAGGGACGGGCTACGGGGAGCTGTTTTTT. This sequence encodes CASSLGTGYGELFF.